Below are 17 T cell receptor beta chains sequenced from a single sample in a study of cytomegalovirus exposure and HLA in healthy donors. Primers for the PCR totalled 60 Vbeta and 13 Jbeta. Measured with immunoSEQ multiplex PCR; TCRdb has only the in-frame clones, and not every one. The sample lists 150,000 to 180,000 clones; under 85% were seen once. Sequences were obtained from PBMCs. These receptors all stem from a man aged 18 to 30 in good health and CMV-seronegative.

The V and J genes are TRBV18 and TRBJ1-1, with D possibly being TRBD1 (5 bases). V lost 1 base to trimming and J lost 5 bases, with 14 bases between them. This CDR3 has 15 residues. In germline, CDR1 is KGHSH, CDR2 LQKENI. In DNA, the CDR3 is TGTGCCAGCTCACCACTGGAAGGGGTGGGGACTGAAGCTTTCTTT. It codes for CASSPLEGVGTEAFF.

This clone was detected only once. V usage is TRBV9 and J usage is TRBJ2-5; 8 positions agree with TRBD2. Germline trimming cut 0 bases from V and 1 base from J; bases unmatched to any gene: 8. CDR3 length: 17 residues. Germline assignment: CDR1 SGDLS and CDR2 YYNGEE. CDR3 DNA sequence: TGTGCCAGCAGCGTAGCTACGGGGGGGCAGCCCCAAGAGACCCAGTACTTC. Translating it yields CASSVATGGQPQETQYF.

V and J are TRBV29-1 and TRBJ2-6; D remains unclear. The CDR3 totals 12 residues. With 4 bases removed from V and 10 bases from J, the gap between germline ends came to 11 bases. Germline V lookup: CDR1 SQVTM, CDR2 ANQGSEA. This chain's CDR3 is CSVGGFSNVLTF. In nucleotides, the CDR3 is TGCAGCGTTGGAGGCTTTTCGAACGTCCTGACTTTC.

This clone was detected only once. This sequence joins TRBV6-4 and TRBJ1-3; no clear D. The CDR3 is made up of 16 amino acids. From germline, CDR1 is MRHNA and CDR2 SNTAGT. Trimming pared 2 bases from V and 1 base from J, leaving 12 bases between. CDR3: CASSDAGSPSGNTIYF. CDR3 coding DNA: TGTGCCAGCAGTGACGCGGGCAGCCCTTCTGGAAACACCATATATTTT.

The chain has TRBV10-3 and TRBJ2-2, with 8 nucleotides matching TRBD2. The germline V gene encodes CDR1 ENHRY and CDR2 SYGVKD. The V segment lost 3 bases and the J segment 9 bases; nucleotides outside the gene matches: 9. The CDR3 has 15 amino acids. CDR3 nucleotides: TGTGCCATCAGTGACCGGCGGGGGGACCTCCGGGAGCTGTTTTTT. This encodes CAISDRRGDLRELFF.

This clone has more than one count but fewer than ten. This chain links TRBV7-9 with TRBJ1-2, with a weak D call TRBD1 (5 bases). The CDR3 has 13 residues. The germline gives CDR1 SEHNR, CDR2 FQNEAQ (reference sequence). Trimming stripped 1 base from V and 13 bases from J, with 16 bases between. CDR3 protein: CASSLETGLTGTF. The CDR3 region has the DNA TGTGCCAGCAGCTTAGAGACGGGACTCACGGGCACCTTC.

This clone showed up just a few times. The chain combines TRBV4-2 with TRBJ2-3; weak D call: TRBD1 (5 bases). V was pared by 1 base and J by 9 bases, with 11 bases between. Germline V CDR1 and CDR2: LGHNA, YNFKEQ. This CDR3 is built from 13 residues. The CDR3 DNA is TGTGCCAGCAGCCAAGGGGGCTTTCCCACGCAGTATTTT. Protein: CASSQGGFPTQYF.

V and J are TRBV5-1 and TRBJ2-3; 7 nucleotides align to TRBD1. The CDR3 totals 16 residues. The V segment lost 0 bases and the J segment 0 bases; nucleotides outside the gene matches: 4. Germline V gene data show CDR1 as SGHRS and CDR2 as YFSETQ. CDR3 bases: TGCGCCAGCAGCTTGGGGGGACAGACCAGCACAGATACGCAGTATTTT. Its protein product is CASSLGGQTSTDTQYF. The whole variable domain, filled in from reference TRBV5-1 and TRBJ2-3, reads KAGVTQTPRYLIKTRGQQVTLSCSPISGHRSVSWYQQTPGQGLQFLFEYFSETQRNKGNFPGRFSGRQFSNSRSEMNVSTLELGDSALYLCASSLGGQTSTDTQYFGPGTRLTVL.

This rearrangement joins TRBV5-1 to TRBJ1-2; D is ambiguous. The CDR3 runs 16 residues. Per germline, CDR1 SGHRS and CDR2 YFSETQ. Trimming took off 1 base at V and 3 bases at J, with 16 bases between the two ends. For the CDR3, the DNA is TGCGCCAGCAGCTTGTCGGGGATCGGGCTCGACTATGGCTACACCTTC. Protein sequence: CASSLSGIGLDYGYTF. The full variable domain, its missing parts supplied by reference TRBV5-1 and TRBJ1-2, is KAGVTQTPRYLIKTRGQQVTLSCSPISGHRSVSWYQQTPGQGLQFLFEYFSETQRNKGNFPGRFSGRQFSNSRSEMNVSTLELGDSALYLCASSLSGIGLDYGYTFGSGTRLTVV.

The CDR3 nucleotides are TGTGCCAGCAGGACCCCCTCGGAGGTCCGATCACCCCTCCACTTT. Protein product: CASRTPSEVRSPLHF. The chain has TRBV6-1 and TRBJ1-6; D gene unclear. Trimming pared 6 bases from V and 10 bases from J, leaving 19 bases between. The CDR3 is 15 residues long. Germline V gene sequence: CDR1 MNHNS, CDR2 SASEGT.

The rearrangement uses TRBV7-2 and TRBJ1-3; D gene uncertain. The length of the CDR3 is 15 residues. V lost 0 bases and J 3 bases, leaving 9 bases between the germline ends. Germline-derived CDR1 and CDR2 are SGHTA and FQGNSA. The CDR3 region has the DNA TGTGCCAGCAGCTTAGCCCGAGGGCGTGGAAACACCATATATTTT. Translating gives CASSLARGRGNTIYF.

V gene TRBV2 combines with J gene TRBJ1-1; 7 positions agree with TRBD1. Germline CDR1 SNHLY, CDR2 FYNNEI. V was clipped by 4 bases and J by 3 bases; unmatched bases: 8. The CDR3 contains 15 residues. The CDR3: CASSVGRQGDTEAFF. The CDR3, as DNA: TGTGCCAGCAGTGTCGGAAGACAGGGCGACACTGAAGCTTTCTTT.

V and J are TRBV14 and TRBJ1-3; 8 bases match TRBD1. The CDR3 spans 17 residues. Unmatched junction bases numbered 7, after V lost 0 bases and J lost 3 bases. Germline V gene data show CDR1 as SGHDN and CDR2 as FVKESK. For the CDR3, the DNA is TGTGCCAGCAGCCAAGATCCAGGGACAGGTATTGGAAACACCATATATTTT. It is translated as CASSQDPGTGIGNTIYF.

The chain employs TRBV5-4 and TRBJ1-2, with 7 positions matching TRBD1. Germline V gives CDR1 SGHNT, CDR2 YYREEE (reference sequence). Losses at the gene ends were 0 bases for V and 8 bases for J; bases not matched to a gene: 10. The CDR3 has 15 amino acids. The DNA for the CDR3 is TGTGCCAGCAGCTTGGCAGCAGGGGGTAATGGAGGCTACACCTTC. It encodes CASSLAAGGNGGYTF.

The rearrangement links TRBV5-1 to TRBJ2-1, with 10 bases identical to TRBD1. V was pared by 4 bases and J by 7 bases, with 14 bases of the junction left unmatched. The CDR3 consists of 17 residues. Germline CDR1 is SGHRS and CDR2 is YFSETQ. This chain's CDR3 is CASSVGGTGVIRNEQFF. The CDR3 DNA sequence: TGCGCCAGCAGCGTGGGAGGGACAGGGGTTATACGGAATGAGCAGTTCTTC.

In its sample, this clone was seen a few times. The genes are TRBV2 and TRBJ2-7; either TRBD1 or TRBD2 may fit D (5 bases each). The CDR3 extends over 15 amino acids. With 5 bases removed from V and 7 bases from J, the gap between germline ends came to 21 bases. Germline V gene sequence: CDR1 SNHLY, CDR2 FYNNEI. CDR3 nucleotides: TGTGCCAGCAGTTGGGGATACGGGCCCGAGGGGGAGCAGTACGTC. Translation gives CASSWGYGPEGEQYV.

The chain links TRBV12-5 to TRBJ1-1; 10 bases line up with TRBD1. The CDR3 loop spans 14 amino acids. V lost 5 bases to trimming and J lost 6 bases; unmatched junction nucleotides: 6. CDR1 and CDR2 from the germline V gene are LGHNT and FRNRAP. This CDR3 reads CASGTGQGISEAFF. The CDR3 nucleotides read TGTGCTAGTGGTACGGGACAGGGGATTTCTGAAGCTTTCTTT.